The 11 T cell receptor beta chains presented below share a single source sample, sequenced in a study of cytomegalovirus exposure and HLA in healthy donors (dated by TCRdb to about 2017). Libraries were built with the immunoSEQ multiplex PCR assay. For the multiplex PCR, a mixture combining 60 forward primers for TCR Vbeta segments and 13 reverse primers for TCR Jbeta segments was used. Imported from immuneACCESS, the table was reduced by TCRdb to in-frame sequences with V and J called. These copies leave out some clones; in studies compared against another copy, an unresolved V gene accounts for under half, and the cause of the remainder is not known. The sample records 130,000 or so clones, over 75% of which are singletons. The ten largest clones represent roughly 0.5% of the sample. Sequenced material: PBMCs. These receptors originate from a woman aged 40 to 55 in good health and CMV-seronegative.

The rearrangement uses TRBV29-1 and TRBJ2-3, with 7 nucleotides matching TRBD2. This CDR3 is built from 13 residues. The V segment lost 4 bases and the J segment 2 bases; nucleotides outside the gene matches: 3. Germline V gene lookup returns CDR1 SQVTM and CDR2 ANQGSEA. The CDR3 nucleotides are TGCAGCGTTGTAAGACTAGCCACAGATACGCAGTATTTT. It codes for CSVVRLATDTQYF.

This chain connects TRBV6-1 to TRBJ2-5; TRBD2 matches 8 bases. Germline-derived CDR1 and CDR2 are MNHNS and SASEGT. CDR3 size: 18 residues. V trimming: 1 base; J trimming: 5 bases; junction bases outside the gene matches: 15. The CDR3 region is CASSEVGGTAGDLETQYF. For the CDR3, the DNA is TGTGCCAGCAGTGAAGTCGGGGGCACAGCGGGAGACCTGGAGACCCAGTACTTC.

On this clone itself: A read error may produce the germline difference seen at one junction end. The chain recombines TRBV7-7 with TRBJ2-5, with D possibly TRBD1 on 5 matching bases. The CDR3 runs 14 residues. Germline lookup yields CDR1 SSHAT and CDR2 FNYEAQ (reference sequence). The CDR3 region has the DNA TGTGCTAGCAGCTTAAATAGGGGTGAGGAGACCCAGTACTTC. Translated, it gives CASSLNRGEETQYF.

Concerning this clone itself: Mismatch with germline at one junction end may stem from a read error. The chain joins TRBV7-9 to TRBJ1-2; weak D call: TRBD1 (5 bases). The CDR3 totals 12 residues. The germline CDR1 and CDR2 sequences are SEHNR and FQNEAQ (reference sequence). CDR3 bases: TGTTCCAGCAGCTTAGTCCCGGACAACTACACCTTC. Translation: CSSSLVPDNYTF.

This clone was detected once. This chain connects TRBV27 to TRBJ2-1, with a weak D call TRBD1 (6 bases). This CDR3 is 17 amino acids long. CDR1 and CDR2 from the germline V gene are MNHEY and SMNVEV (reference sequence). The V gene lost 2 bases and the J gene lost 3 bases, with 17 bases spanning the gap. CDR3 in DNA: TGTGCCAGCAGTTTAGAACTACAGGGTTTGGGCTACAATGAGCAGTTCTTC. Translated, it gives CASSLELQGLGYNEQFF.

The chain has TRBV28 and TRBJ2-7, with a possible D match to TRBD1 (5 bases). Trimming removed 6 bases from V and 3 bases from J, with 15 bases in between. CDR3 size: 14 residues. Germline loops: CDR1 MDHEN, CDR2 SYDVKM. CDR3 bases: TGTGCCAGCAGATGGCAGGGCGGCGACTACGAGCAGTACTTC. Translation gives CASRWQGGDYEQYF. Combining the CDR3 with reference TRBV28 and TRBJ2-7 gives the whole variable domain DVKVTQSSRYLVKRTGEKVFLECVQDMDHENMFWYRQDPGLGLRLIYFSYDVKMKEKGDIPEGYSVSREKKERFSLILESASTNQTSMYLCASRWQGGDYEQYFGPGTRLTVT.

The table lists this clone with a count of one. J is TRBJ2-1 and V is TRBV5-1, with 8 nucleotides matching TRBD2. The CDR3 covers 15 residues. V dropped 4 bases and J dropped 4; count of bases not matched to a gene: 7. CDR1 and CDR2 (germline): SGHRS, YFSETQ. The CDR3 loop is CASSGREVSYNEQFF. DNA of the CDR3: TGCGCCAGCAGCGGGCGGGAGGTTAGTTACAATGAGCAGTTCTTC.

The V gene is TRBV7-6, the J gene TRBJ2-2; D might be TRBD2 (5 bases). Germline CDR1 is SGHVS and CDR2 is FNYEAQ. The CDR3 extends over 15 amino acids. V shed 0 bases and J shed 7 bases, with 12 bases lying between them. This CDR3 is CASSLAGNILGELFF. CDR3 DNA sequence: TGTGCCAGCAGCTTAGCCGGGAACATACTCGGGGAGCTGTTTTTT.

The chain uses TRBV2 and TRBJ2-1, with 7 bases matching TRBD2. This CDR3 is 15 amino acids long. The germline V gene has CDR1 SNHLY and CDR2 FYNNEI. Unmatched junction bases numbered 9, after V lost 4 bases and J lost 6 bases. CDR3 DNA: TGTGCCAGCAGTGCCGATGCGGGAGCTCCCAATGAGCAGTTCTTC. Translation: CASSADAGAPNEQFF.

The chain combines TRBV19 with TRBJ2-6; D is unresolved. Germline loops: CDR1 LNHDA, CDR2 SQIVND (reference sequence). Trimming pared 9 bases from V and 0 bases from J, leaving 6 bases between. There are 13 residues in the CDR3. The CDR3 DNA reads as TGTGCCAGCGCGCCCTCTGGGGCCAACGTCCTGACTTTC. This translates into CASAPSGANVLTF.

For the CDR3, the DNA is TGTGCCAGCAGCGGAGAGGAAGGAGCGGGAGGGTACGGTGAGCAGTTCTTC. Translation gives CASSGEEGAGGYGEQFF. The J gene is TRBJ2-1, the V gene TRBV9, with TRBD2 matching over 10 bases. The V segment lost 3 bases and the J segment 9 bases; nucleotides outside the gene matches: 15. This CDR3 has 17 amino acids. CDR1 and CDR2 from the germline V gene are SGDLS and YYNGEE.